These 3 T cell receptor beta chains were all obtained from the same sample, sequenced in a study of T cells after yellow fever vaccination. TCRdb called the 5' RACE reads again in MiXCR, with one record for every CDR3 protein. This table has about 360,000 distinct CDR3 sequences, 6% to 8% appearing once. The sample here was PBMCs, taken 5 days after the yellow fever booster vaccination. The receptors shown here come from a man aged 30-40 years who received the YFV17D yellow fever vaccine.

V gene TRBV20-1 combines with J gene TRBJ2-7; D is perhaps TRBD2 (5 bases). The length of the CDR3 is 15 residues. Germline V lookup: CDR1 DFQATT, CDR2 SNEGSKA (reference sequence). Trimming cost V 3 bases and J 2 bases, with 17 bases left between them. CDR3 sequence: CSARPGSGATYEQYF. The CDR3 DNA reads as TGCAGTGCTAGGCCGGGGAGCGGTGCAACCTACGAGCAGTACTTC.

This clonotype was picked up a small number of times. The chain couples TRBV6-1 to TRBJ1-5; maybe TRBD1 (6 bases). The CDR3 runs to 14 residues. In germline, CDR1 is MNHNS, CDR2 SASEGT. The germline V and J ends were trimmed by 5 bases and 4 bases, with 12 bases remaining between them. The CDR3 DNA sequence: TGTGCCAGCAGTACCTACAGGGAGAATCAGCCCCAGCATTTT. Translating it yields CASSTYRENQPQHF.

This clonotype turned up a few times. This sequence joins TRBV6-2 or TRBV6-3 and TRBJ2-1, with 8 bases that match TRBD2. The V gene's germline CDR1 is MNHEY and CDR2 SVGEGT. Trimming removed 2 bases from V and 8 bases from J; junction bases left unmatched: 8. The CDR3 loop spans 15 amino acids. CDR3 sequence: CASSYPGGPGYEQFF. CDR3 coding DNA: TGTGCCAGCAGTTACCCGGGAGGGCCGGGCTATGAGCAGTTCTTC.